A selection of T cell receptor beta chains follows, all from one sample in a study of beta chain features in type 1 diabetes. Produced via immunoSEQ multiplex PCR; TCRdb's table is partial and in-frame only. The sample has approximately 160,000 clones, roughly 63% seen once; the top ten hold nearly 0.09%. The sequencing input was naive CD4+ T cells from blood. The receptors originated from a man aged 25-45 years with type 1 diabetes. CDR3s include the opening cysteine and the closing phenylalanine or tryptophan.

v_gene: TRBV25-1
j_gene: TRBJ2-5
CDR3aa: CASSTTGYGETQYF

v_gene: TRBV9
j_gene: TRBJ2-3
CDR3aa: CASSSYAGGPDTQYF

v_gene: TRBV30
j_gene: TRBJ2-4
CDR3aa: CAWSVPVEVLIQYF

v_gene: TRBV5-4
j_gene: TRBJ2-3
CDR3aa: CASSRDSNTDTQYF

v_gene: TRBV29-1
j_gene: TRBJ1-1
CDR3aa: CSADRGTEAFF

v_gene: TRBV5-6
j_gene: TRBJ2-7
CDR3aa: CASSMFTGAFYEQYF

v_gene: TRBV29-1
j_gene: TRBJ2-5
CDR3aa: CSVDRLETQYF

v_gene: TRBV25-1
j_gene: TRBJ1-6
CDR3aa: CASSESRDTNSPLHF

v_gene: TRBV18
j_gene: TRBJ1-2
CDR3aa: CASSLTTDGNYGYTF

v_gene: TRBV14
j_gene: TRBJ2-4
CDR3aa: CASSFSLSGGKRNIQYF

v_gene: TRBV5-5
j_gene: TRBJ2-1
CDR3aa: CASSRDSGSYNEQFF

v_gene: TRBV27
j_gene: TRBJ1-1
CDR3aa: CASSIDRKFEAFF

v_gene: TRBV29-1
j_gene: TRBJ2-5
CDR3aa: CSVESGLPETQYF

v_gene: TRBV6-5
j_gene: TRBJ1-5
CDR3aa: CASRTAGVSNQPQHF

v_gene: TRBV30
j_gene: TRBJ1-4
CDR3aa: CAWSRQSNEKLFF

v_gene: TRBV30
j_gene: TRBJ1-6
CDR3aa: CAWRGIYNSPLHF

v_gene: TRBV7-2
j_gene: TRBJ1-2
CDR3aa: CASSLAGIGYTF

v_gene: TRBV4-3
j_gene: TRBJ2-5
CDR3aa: CASSQDPGTPQYF

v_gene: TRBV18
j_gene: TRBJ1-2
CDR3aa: CASSPLDNNYGYTF

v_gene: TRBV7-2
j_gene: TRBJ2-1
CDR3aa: CASSGYNEQFF

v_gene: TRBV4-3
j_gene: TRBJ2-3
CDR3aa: CASSQDQSSGVEDTQYF

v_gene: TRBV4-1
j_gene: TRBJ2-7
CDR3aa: CAVPPPVRLRSYEQYF

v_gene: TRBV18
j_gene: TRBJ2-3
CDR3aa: CASSPLDTQYF

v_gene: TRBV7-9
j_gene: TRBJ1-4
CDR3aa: CASSPQGSNEKLFF

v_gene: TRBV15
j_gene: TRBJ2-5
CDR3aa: CATSRELGRETQYF

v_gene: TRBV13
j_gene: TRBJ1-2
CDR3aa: CASSSTGSNYGYTF

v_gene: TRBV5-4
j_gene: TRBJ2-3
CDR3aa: CASSLTSGEADTQYF

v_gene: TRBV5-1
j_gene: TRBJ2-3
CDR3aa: CASSLVFLSTDTQYF

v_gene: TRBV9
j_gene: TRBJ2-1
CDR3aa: CASSPPYGGVYNEQFF

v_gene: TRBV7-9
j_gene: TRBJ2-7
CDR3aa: CASSLSEVPSEQYF

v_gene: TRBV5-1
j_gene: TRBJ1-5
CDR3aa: CASSSGTEGQPQHF

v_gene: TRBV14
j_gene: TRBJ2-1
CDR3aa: CASSPLGTPNNEQFF

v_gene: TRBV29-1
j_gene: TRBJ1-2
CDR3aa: CSAPGQGATNYGYTF

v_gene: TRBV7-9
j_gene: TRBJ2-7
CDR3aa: CASSAGTGSHEQYF

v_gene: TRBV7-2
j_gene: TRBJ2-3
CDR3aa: CASSLGTDTQYF

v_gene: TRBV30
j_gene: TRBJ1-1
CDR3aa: CAWSVVGTEAFF

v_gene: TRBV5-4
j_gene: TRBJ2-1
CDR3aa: CASSLGQPSYNEQFF

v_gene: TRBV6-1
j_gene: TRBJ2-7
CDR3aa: CASSEVGYYEQYF

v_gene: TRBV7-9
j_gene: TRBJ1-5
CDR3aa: CASSLGGSRQPQHF

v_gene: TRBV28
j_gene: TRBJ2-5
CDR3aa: CASSPGGSLGTQYF

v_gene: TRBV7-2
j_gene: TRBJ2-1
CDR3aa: CASSLMGSGLYNEQFF

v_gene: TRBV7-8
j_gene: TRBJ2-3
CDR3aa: CASSFDRGIPSTDTQYF

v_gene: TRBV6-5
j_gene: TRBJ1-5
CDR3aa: CASSTQRDQPQHF

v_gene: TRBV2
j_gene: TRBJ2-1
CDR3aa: CASSVGYNEQFF

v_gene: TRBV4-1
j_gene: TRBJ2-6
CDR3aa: CASSQDDQGHSGANVLTF

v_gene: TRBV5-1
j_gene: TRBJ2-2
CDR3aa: CASTLGTMNTGELFF

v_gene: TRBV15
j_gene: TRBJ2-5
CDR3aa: CATSRDRGLGETQYF

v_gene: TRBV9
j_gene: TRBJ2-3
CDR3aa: CASSVGQREDTQYF

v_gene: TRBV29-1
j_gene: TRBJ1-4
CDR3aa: CSVQGTTNEKLFF

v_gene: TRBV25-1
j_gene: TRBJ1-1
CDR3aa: CASSEMREAFF

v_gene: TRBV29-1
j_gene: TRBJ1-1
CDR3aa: CSVAARGSNTEAFF

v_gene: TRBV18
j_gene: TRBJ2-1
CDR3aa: CASFIYGYEQFF

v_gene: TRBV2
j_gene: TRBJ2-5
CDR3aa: CASSETDRERETQYF